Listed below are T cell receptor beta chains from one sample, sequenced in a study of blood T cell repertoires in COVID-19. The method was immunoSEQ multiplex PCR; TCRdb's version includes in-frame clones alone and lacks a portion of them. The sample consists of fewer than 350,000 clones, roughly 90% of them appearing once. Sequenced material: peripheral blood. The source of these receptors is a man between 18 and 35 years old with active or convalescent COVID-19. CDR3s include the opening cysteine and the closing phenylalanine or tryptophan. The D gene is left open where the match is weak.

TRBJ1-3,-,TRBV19,CASNRGGRISGNTIYF
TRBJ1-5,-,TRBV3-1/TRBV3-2,CASSQMITDQPQHF
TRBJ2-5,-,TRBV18,CASSPPGGETQYF
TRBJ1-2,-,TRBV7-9,CASSLGAEDYGYTF
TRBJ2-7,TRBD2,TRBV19,CASSILFPGERGGSSYEQYF
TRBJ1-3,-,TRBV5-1,CASSLVMGNTIYF
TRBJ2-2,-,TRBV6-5,CASSYFRTGKPGELFF
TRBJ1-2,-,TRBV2,CASSPVGRGYTF
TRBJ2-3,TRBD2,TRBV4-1,CASKPGGRGTDTQYF
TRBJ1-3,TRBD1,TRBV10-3,CAISDEGQAGNTIYF
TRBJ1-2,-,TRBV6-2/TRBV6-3,CASSYSRGNYGYTF
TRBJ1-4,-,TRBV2,CASRLREATNEKLFF
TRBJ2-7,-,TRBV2,CASRNGRGSYEQYF
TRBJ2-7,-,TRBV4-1,CASSQEIQVAYEQYF
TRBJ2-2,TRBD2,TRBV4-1,CASSFGGSRRTGELFF
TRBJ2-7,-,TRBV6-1,CASSEDRTYEQYF
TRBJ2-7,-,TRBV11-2,CASSLDIGHFAYEQYF
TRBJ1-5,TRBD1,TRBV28,CASTPQGNQPQHF
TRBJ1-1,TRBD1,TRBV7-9,CASSSGQVEAFF